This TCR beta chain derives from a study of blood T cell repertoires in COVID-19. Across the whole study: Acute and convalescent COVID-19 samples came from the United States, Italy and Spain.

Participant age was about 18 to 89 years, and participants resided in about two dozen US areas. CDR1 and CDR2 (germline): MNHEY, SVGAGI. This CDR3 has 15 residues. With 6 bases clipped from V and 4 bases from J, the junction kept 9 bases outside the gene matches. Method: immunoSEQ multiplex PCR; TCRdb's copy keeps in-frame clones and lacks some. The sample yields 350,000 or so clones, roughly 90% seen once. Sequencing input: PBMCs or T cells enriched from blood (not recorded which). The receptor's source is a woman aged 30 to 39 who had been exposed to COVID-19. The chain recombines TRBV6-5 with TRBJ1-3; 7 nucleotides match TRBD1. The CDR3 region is CASSPTGTVGNTIYF. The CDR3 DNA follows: TGTGCCAGCAGCCCAACCGGGACAGTAGGAAACACCATATATTTT.